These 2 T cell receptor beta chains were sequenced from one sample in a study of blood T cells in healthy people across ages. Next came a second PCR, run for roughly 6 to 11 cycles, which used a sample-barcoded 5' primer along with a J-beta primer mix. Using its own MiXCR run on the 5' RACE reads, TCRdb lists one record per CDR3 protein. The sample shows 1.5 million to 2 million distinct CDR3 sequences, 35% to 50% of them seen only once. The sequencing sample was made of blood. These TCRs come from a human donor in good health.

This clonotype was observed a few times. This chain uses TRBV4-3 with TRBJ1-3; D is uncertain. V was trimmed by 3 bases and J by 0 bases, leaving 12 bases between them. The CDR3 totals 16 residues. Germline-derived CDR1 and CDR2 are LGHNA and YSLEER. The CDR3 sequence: CASSQNPASSGNTIYF. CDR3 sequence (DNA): TGCGCCAGCAGCCAGAACCCAGCGAGCTCTGGAAACACCATATATTTT.

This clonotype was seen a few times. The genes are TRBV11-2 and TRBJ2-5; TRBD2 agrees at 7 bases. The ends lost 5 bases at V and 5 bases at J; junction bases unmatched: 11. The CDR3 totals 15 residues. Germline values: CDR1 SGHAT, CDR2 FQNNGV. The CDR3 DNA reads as TGTGCCAGCAGCGCTGTACGGGGGGTGGATGAGACCCAGTACTTC. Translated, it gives CASSAVRGVDETQYF.